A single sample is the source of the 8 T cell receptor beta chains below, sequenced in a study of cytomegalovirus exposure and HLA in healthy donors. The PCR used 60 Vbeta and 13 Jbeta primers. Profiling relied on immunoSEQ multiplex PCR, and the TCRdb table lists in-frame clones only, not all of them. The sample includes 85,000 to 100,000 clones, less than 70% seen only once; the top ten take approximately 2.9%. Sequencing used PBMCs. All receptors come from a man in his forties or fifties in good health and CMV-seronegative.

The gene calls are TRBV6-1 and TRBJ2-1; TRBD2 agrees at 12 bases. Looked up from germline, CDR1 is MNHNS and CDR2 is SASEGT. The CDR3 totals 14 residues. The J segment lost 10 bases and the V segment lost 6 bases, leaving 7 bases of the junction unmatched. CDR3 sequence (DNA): TGTGCCAGCAGAGCTAGCGGGGGGGCTTACGAGCAGTTCTTC. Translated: CASRASGGAYEQFF.

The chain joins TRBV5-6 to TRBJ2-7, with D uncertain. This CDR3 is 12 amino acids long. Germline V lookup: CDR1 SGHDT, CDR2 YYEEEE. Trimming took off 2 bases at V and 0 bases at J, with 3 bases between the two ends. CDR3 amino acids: CASSFNSYEQYF. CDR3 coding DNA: TGTGCCAGCAGCTTCAACTCCTACGAGCAGTACTTC.

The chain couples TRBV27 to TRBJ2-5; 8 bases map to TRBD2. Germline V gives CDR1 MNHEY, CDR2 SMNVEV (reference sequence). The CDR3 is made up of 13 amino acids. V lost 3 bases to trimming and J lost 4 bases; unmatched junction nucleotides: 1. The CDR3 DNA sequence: TGTGCCAGCAGTTTTGCGGGAGGAGAGACCCAGTACTTC. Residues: CASSFAGGETQYF.

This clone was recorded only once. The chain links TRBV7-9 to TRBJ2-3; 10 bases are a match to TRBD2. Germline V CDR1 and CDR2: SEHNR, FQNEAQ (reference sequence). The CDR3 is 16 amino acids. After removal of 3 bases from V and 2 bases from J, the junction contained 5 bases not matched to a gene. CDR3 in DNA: TGTGCCAGCAGCTTTCAGCGGGGGGGCTACACAGATACGCAGTATTTT. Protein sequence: CASSFQRGGYTDTQYF.

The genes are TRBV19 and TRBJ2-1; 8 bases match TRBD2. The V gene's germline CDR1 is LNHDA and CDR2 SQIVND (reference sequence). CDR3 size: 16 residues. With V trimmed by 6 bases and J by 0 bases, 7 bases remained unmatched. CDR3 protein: CASSRTSRNSYNEQFF. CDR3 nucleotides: TGTGCCAGTAGCCGGACTAGCCGAAACTCCTACAATGAGCAGTTCTTC. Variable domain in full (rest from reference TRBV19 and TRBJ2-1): DGGITQSPKYLFRKEGQNVTLSCEQNLNHDAMYWYRQDPGQGLRLIYYSQIVNDFQKGDIAEGYSVSREKKESFPLTVTSAQKNPTAFYLCASSRTSRNSYNEQFFGPGTRLTVL.

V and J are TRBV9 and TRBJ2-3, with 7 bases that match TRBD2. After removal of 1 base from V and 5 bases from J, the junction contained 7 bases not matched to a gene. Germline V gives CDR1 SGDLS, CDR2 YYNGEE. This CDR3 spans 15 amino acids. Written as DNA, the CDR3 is TGTGCCAGCAGCGTATTGGCTAGCGGCTTAGATACGCAGTATTTT. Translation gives CASSVLASGLDTQYF.

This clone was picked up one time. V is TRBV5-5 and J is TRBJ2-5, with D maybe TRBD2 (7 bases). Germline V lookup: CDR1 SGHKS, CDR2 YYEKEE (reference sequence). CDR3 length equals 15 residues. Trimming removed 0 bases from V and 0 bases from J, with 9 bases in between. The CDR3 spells CASSLEGGDQETQYF. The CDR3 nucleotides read TGTGCCAGCAGCTTGGAAGGGGGGGACCAAGAGACCCAGTACTTC.

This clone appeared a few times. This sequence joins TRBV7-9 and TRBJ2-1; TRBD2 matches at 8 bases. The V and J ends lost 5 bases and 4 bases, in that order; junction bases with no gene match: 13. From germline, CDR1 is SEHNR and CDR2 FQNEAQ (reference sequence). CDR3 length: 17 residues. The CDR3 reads CASSPRPSREGYNEQFF. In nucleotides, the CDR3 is TGTGCCAGCAGCCCACGCCCCTCACGGGAGGGATACAATGAGCAGTTCTTC.